This TCR beta chain emerged from a study of blood T cell repertoires in COVID-19. Study information: Acute and convalescent COVID-19 samples came from the United States, Italy and Spain. T cells, B-cell-depleted T cells, or PBMCs provided the cDNA or gDNA that served as material.

Authors' processing steps: Cell counts per sample came from amplifying reference gene primers. Sequencing used immunoSEQ multiplex PCR; TCRdb keeps in-frame clones, though not all of them. V, J and clone size are those of that table, while D and trimming were read from the DNA. Among 450,000 to 500,000 clones listed, around 85% were seen once. The specimen was peripheral blood. The source is a human donor in a cohort sampled during active COVID-19.

CDR3 in DNA: TGTGCCAGCAAGGGGCCGGGGGGGAACACTGAAGCTTTCTTT. It translates to CASKGPGGNTEAFF. The J gene is TRBJ1-1, the V gene TRBV6-6, with a weak D call TRBD1 (5 bases). There are 14 residues in the CDR3. The ends were cut back, 7 bases at V and 1 base at J, with 13 bases in the middle. Germline V lookup: CDR1 MNHNY, CDR2 SVGAGI (reference sequence).